This T cell receptor beta chain was sequenced during a study of blood T cell repertoires in COVID-19. V was clipped by 1 base and J by 4 bases; unmatched bases: 11. Germline loops: CDR1 ENHRY, CDR2 SYGVKD. The CDR3 totals 18 residues. Participants spanned ages about 18 to 90 years and resided in 24 US areas. Clinical history reported by participants formed the basis on which cohorts were assigned. In the authors' methods: Amplification from reference gene primers served as the basis for estimated nucleated cell counts. Method: immunoSEQ multiplex PCR; TCRdb's copy keeps in-frame clones and lacks some. The V and J calls and clone size were taken over from that table, and D and trimming were inferred from the DNA. The sample yields some 460,000 clones, approximately 86% seen once.

The chain has TRBV10-3 and TRBJ1-3; 9 bases map to TRBD1. The source of this sequence is a woman under 30 who had recovered from COVID-19. The specimen was PBMCs or T cells enriched from blood (not recorded which). The CDR3 nucleotides read TGTGCCATCAGTGAGTTAAGTCCCGGGACAGGGACAGGAAACACCATATATTTT. Its translation is CAISELSPGTGTGNTIYF.